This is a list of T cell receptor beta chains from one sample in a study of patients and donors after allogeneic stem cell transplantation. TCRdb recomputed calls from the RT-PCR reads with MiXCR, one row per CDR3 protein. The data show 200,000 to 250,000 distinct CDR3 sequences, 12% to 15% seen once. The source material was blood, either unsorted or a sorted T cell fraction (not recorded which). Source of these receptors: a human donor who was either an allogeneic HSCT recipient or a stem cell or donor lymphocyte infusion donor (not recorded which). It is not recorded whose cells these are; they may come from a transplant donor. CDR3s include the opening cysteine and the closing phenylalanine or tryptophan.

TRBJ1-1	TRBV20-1	CRSGKSTTEAFF
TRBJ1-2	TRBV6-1	CASSERAGGNYGYTF
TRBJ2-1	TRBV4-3	CASSPLLGPGYNEQFF
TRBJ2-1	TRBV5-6	CASSFTTGLQPREQFF
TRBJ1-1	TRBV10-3	CAISESASMNTEAFF
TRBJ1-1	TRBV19	CASSTRTGTLNTEAFF
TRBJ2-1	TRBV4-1	CASSWSGGADNEQFF
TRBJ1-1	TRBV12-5	CASLRVPNTEAFF
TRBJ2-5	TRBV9	CASSPGLADQETQYF
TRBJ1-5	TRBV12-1	CASSPGLGSNQPQHF
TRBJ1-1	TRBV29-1	CSGIRGGVTEAFF
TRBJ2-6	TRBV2	CASSEFRALGANVLTF
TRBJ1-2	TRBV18	CASSHAGTGYTF
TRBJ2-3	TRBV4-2	CASSQDIAATSTDTQYF
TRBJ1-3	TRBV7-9	CASSSIGSSGNTIYF
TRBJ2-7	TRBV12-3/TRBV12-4	CASRRSGSAYEQYF